This T cell receptor (beta chain) was recorded in a study of post-analysis software for immune sequencing data. Turning to the study itself: Relapsing-remitting, secondary progressive and progressive-relapsing multiple sclerosis courses were included.

The study, taken as a whole, reports: For normalized Chao1 diversity, multiple sclerosis patients scored significantly lower than controls did. Five or six TRBV segments appeared more often in patients than in controls, and TRBV5-6, TRBV5-1 and TRBV20-1 were among these. Batch-mates among the samples co-clustered strongly by F measure.

There are a few counts of this clonotype. The antigen is not known. This CDR3 contains 12 residues. The germline V and J ends were trimmed by 7 bases and 2 bases, with 3 bases remaining between them. Incorporated into the TCR beta cDNA libraries were unique molecular identifiers, which served to reduce PCR and sequencing biases. T cells numbering roughly 1 to 10 million yielded 450,000 to 500,000 cDNA molecules. TCRdb processed the PCR reads anew with MiXCR; each CDR3 protein has one entry. This repertoire shows roughly 600,000 distinct CDR3 sequences, around 47% found once; its top ten account for 1.7%.

The sequenced sample consisted of blood. The chain combines TRBV12-3 or TRBV12-4 with TRBJ2-6, with D unclear. The receptor was derived from a girl aged 10-17 years with multiple sclerosis. In DNA, the CDR3 is TGTGCCAGCATGCCTGGGGCCAACGTCCTGACTTTC. Translated, it gives CASMPGANVLTF.